Listed below are T cell receptor beta chains from one sample, sequenced in a study of blood T cell repertoires in COVID-19. The method was immunoSEQ multiplex PCR; TCRdb's version includes in-frame clones alone and lacks a portion of them. The data contain about 71,000 clones, about nine tenths of them seen just once; the ten biggest clones take up 4.5% to 5.5%. The sample taken for sequencing was peripheral blood. These receptor sequences come from a woman aged 18-35 years with acute or convalescent COVID-19. Each CDR3 is given with its conserved first and last residue.

v_call	j_call	cdr3_aa
TRBV4-1	TRBJ2-1	CASTPTGLYNEQFF
TRBV30	TRBJ1-1	CAWNTVMNTEAFF
TRBV3-1/TRBV3-2	TRBJ2-1	CASSKAGGLRDEQFF
TRBV6-5	TRBJ1-1	CASRPPRGTTEAFF
TRBV28	TRBJ1-4	CASSRPGNEKLFF
TRBV18	TRBJ1-6	CASSHGPSSYNSPLHF
TRBV2	TRBJ2-1	CASSALRGERLTYNEQFF
TRBV5-4	TRBJ2-7	CASRRTGNEQYF
TRBV19	TRBJ1-5	CASSIVRQGDQPQHF
TRBV6-5	TRBJ2-3	CASSQLASDADTQYF
TRBV3-1/TRBV3-2	TRBJ1-2	CASSRQGEGGYTF
TRBV7-9	TRBJ1-2	CASSSSGGGSYGYTF
TRBV3-1/TRBV3-2	TRBJ2-5	CATRRGSGGPQETQYF
TRBV7-2	TRBJ2-7	CASSSLTSSEQYF
TRBV2	TRBJ1-5	CASSVGGLDNQPQHF
TRBV6-5	TRBJ1-4	CASRTGTWGEKLFF
TRBV14	TRBJ2-7	CASSPGLGFYEQYF
TRBV28	TRBJ1-1	CASSPGVGTEAFF
TRBV6-5	TRBJ1-4	CASSPTGNNEKLFF
TRBV7-9	TRBJ2-7	CASSSPTNYEQYF
TRBV7-2	TRBJ1-6	CASSLDPADRTYNSPLHF
TRBV5-5	TRBJ1-2	CASNLPGQGYGYTF
TRBV7-9	TRBJ1-3	CASSLRGSPGNTIYF
TRBV6-2/TRBV6-3	TRBJ1-2	CASSYSTDYGYTF
TRBV14	TRBJ1-2	CASSPYAGGLYGYTF
TRBV7-8	TRBJ1-1	CASSSGQATVEAFF
TRBV9	TRBJ2-3	CASSVGGALTDTQYF
TRBV6-5	TRBJ1-1	CASSIQGENTEAFF
TRBV10-3	TRBJ1-6	CAIAPGVNSPLHF
TRBV13	TRBJ2-3	CASSSSWLAGLAGGTGSTDTQYF
TRBV2	TRBJ1-2	CASGDGYTF
TRBV5-1	TRBJ2-5	CASSSVRGGDETQYF
TRBV7-9	TRBJ2-1	CASGIQREGEQFF
TRBV15	TRBJ1-6	CATSRDQRINSPLHF
TRBV12-3/TRBV12-4	TRBJ2-1	CASSPHAGNEQFF
TRBV30	TRBJ2-3	CAWSVRSRDTQYF
TRBV5-4	TRBJ1-4	CASSQDRSNEKLFF
TRBV7-6	TRBJ1-3	CASSLGTGTGNTIYF
TRBV19	TRBJ1-4	CASSMGRTTNEKLFF
TRBV9	TRBJ2-2	CASSGGHTGELFF
TRBV28	TRBJ2-5	CASSLSTVQETQYF
TRBV19	TRBJ1-5	CASSIDGGPQPQHF
TRBV5-6	TRBJ1-2	CASSGGGGYTF
TRBV4-1	TRBJ1-5	CASSQEGQRQPQHF
TRBV12-3/TRBV12-4	TRBJ1-6	CASSRERDSPLHF
TRBV12-3/TRBV12-4	TRBJ2-5	CASSQQETQYF
TRBV4-2	TRBJ1-2	CASSQGGDLLYGYTF
TRBV6-2/TRBV6-3	TRBJ1-6	CASSPLGQRNSPLHF